Shown below are 5 T cell receptor beta chains from a single sample sequenced in a study of T-cell memory formation after mild COVID-19. TCRdb reprocessed the 5' RACE reads with MiXCR, giving one entry per CDR3 protein. This sample has approximately 260,000 distinct CDR3 sequences, with about 20% found just once. Sequenced sample: PBMCs or a T cell subset sorted from them (not recorded which). All receptors derive from a man between 18 and 29 years old who had mild COVID-19 (a few samples of this study predate the infection). Cell type and time point are not known.

This clonotype was observed a single time. The chain carries TRBV19 and TRBJ2-1; the match to TRBD2 covers 8 bases. Germline V gene data show CDR1 as LNHDA and CDR2 as SQIVND (reference sequence). The CDR3 covers 17 residues. After removal of 9 bases from V and 1 base from J, the junction contained 14 bases not matched to a gene. The CDR3 DNA is TGTGCCAGCCAGCCGGGACTAGGATCCCGGTCCTACAATGAGCAGTTCTTC. Translation: CASQPGLGSRSYNEQFF. The full variable domain, rest sourced from reference TRBV19 and TRBJ2-1, is DGGITQSPKYLFRKEGQNVTLSCEQNLNHDAMYWYRQDPGQGLRLIYYSQIVNDFQKGDIAEGYSVSREKKESFPLTVTSAQKNPTAFYLCASQPGLGSRSYNEQFFGPGTRLTVL.

The gene calls are TRBV7-2 and TRBJ2-7; D uncertain. Germline CDR1 and CDR2: SGHTA and FQGNSA. The CDR3 is 14 amino acids. Trimming left V 5 bases short and J 2 bases short, with 13 bases between. CDR3 DNA sequence: TGTGCCAGCAGCATAAACAACCACGCCTACGAGCAGTACTTC. This translates into CASSINNHAYEQYF.

This clonotype was counted between two and nine times. The chain uses TRBV29-1 and TRBJ2-3; D is unresolved. Germline assignment: CDR1 SQVTM and CDR2 ANQGSEA. The V end lost 4 bases, the J end lost 4 bases, and 12 bases lay between the germline ends. This CDR3 has 13 residues. The CDR3: CSVGLLGADTQYF. Written as DNA, the CDR3 is TGCAGCGTTGGGCTCCTGGGCGCAGATACGCAGTATTTT.

This clonotype has more than one count but fewer than ten. This rearrangement joins TRBV20-1 to TRBJ2-3; 10 bases agree with TRBD2. From germline, CDR1 is DFQATT and CDR2 SNEGSKA (reference sequence). J was trimmed by 0 bases and V by 5 bases; bases with no gene match: 5. This CDR3 contains 15 residues. CDR3: CSAGAGGPSTDTQYF. The CDR3 DNA reads as TGCAGTGCTGGAGCGGGGGGGCCGAGCACAGATACGCAGTATTTT.

The rearrangement uses TRBV6-5 and TRBJ1-2, with TRBD1 matching 9 bases. V shed 5 bases and J 8 bases; nucleotides not matched to a gene: 6. Germline V CDR1 and CDR2: MNHEY, SVGAGI. The CDR3 sequence is 13 residues long. This CDR3 is CASSKQGARGYTF. CDR3 coding DNA: TGTGCCAGCAGTAAACAGGGGGCAAGAGGCTACACCTTC.